This T cell receptor beta chain was sequenced in a study of PD-L1 blockade in urothelial cancer (dated 2017 in TCRdb). About the investigation overall: All patients started therapy in about 2014 and received atezolizumab 1,200 mg intravenously every 3 weeks. The study, an exploratory multi-omic analysis, examined somatic, immune and clinical correlates of response to PD-L1 blockade with atezolizumab in urothelial cancer. Under 30 patients had pretreatment blood TCR-seq, some 25 had at least one posttreatment blood collection, and some 25 had tumor TCR-seq. Under 10 patients reached durable clinical benefit, while about 20 patients did not. TCR sequencing covered pretreatment tumor samples and matched, serially collected peripheral blood taken before and after atezolizumab treatment. In the same patients, whole exome sequencing and RNA sequencing of pretreatment tumors were performed in addition to TCR sequencing. Patients had an ECOG performance status of 0 or 1 and had received between 0 and 3 prior chemotherapy regimens. A median of about 150,000 T cells and tens of thousands of unique TCRs was obtained from blood samples, and a median clonality of around 0.08 was observed. Durable clinical benefit was defined as a progression-free survival longer than 6 months, and TCR features were additionally tested against progression-free survival and overall survival. Blood samples were analyzed at 3 weeks after treatment start (second dose) and at 6 weeks after treatment start. About nine tenths of the roughly 30 patients were males with bladder-origin urothelial cancer, and about 65% of the roughly 30 reported a prior smoking history.

Broader findings and caveats from the paper: Improved progression-free and overall survival was associated with having pretreatment peripheral blood TCR clonality below the median. Greater expansion of tumor-associated TCR clones in peripheral blood 3 weeks after the start of treatment was observed in patients with durable benefit (n ≈ 20, p = 0.022). Because the sample size was small (n ≈ 27) and many exploratory analyses were performed, the results are intended to be hypothesis-generating.

Worth noting for this clone: This clone's antigen is unknown. Per-base quality was not reported, and no clone a single base away is much larger than it.

Synthetic TCR analog templates were spiked into each PCR to estimate absolute template abundance from read counts. The immunoSEQ assay used bias-controlled V and J gene primers to amplify TCRbeta CDR3 regions from genomic DNA. Sequencing of rearranged TCRbeta segments was performed at approximately 20X coverage. In the original analysis: Clustering was used to correct sequencing errors, and CDR3s were annotated against IMGT to assign V, D and J genes. Downstream analyses used only productive TCRbeta rearrangements and left out out-of-frame or stop-codon sequences. Clonality was calculated as one minus the Shannon entropy normalized by the log of the number of unique productive sequences. Fisher's exact test with Benjamini-Hochberg correction, at a threshold of adjusted p below 0.01, was used to find clones that differed between time points or between blood and tumor. Entries here come from immuneACCESS through TCRdb and include only in-frame sequences with V and J called. Some clones fail to appear in such tables; in the studies checked, an unresolved V gene covers under half of the shortfall, and the cause of the remainder is unknown. Clone size and the V and J calls come from that table; the DNA yielded D and trimming. The table for this sample lists about 63,000 clones; approximately 81% of them were counted only once. The leading ten clones occupy roughly 3.5% of the sample.

CDR1 MRHNA and CDR2 SNTAGT are derived from the germline V gene. The junction shows trimming of 6 bases on V and 0 bases on J, plus 14 bases between the germline ends. Inclusive of the bounding cysteine and phenylalanine, the CDR3 is 16 residues long. Only the CDR3 DNA stays, 48 bases, in frame from base 1. This specimen's time point label, interpreted: pretreatment peripheral blood. The cohort comprised about 30 patients with locally advanced or metastatic urothelial carcinoma treated at Memorial Sloan Kettering on a trial protocol. Peripheral blood mononuclear cells were collected pretreatment and during treatment, with between 1 and 8 total time points per patient. The Qiagen DNeasy Blood extraction kit was used to purify genomic DNA from total PBMCs and tumor samples. PBMCs were collected pretreatment and during treatment and were isolated and stored as previously described.

Sample: PBMCs, taken around atezolizumab (anti-PD-L1) treatment. The chain uses TRBV6-4 and TRBJ2-2; TRBD2 is perhaps the D gene, given 6 matching bases. The sequence was collected from a man aged 65 to 79 with urothelial cancer. The CDR3 corresponds to CASSRLGVANTGELFF. The DNA is TGTGCCAGCAGCCGACTAGGAGTCGCGAACACCGGGGAGCTGTTTTTT.